The present T cell receptor (beta chain) was sequenced within a study of T-cell memory formation after mild COVID-19. For this clonotype: Its antigen remains unidentified.

The study, taken as a whole, reports: Clones which contracted sat mainly in CM and EM if CD4+, and in EMRA if CD8+. Memory cells collected pre-infection included some clones that later responded, suggesting cross-reactive memory joined. Second-wave clones peaking on day 37 lacked confirmed SARS-CoV-2 specificity.

In TCRdb, the 5' RACE reads were re-called with MiXCR into one record per CDR3 protein. The table includes almost 350,000 distinct CDR3 sequences, less than 25% detected once. J gave up 7 bases and V 5 bases, and 7 bases lay outside the gene matches. This CDR3 has 14 amino acids. CDR1 is ENHRY, CDR2 SYGVKD, per germline. The V gene is TRBV10-3, the J gene TRBJ1-2; 10 positions match TRBD1. The TCR comes from a young man who had mild COVID-19 (a few samples of this study predate the infection). Cell type and time point are not known. The sample taken for sequencing was PBMCs or a T cell subset sorted from them (not recorded which). In nucleotides, the CDR3 is TGTGCCATCAGTCCAGACAGGGGGCAGGTTGGCTACACCTTC. Its protein is CAISPDRGQVGYTF.